This T cell receptor beta chain was recorded in a study of a mutant IDH1 vaccine in newly diagnosed glioma. About the study: Patients got radiotherapy, temozolomide, or both beforehand, and most got both.

Clones were read by immunoSEQ multiplex PCR, and TCRdb kept only the in-frame ones, dropping some. The repertoire holds 75,000 to 100,000 clones, with almost 85% as singletons. Regarding time point: baseline, week 1 (first vaccination visit). Described treatment: pre-vaccination baseline after standard-of-care therapy. CDR3 length equals 15 residues. V lost 1 base and J 6 bases, leaving 16 bases between the germline ends. Germline CDR1 and CDR2: MGHRA and YSYEKL. This TCR was sampled from a man aged 35-49 years with glioma. Some clones in this sample may be carry-over from other donors' samples. The sequences come from PBMCs, collected from a glioma patient treated with radiotherapy, temozolomide or both. The V call is TRBV4-1, the J call TRBJ2-7; weak D call: TRBD1 (6 bases). For the CDR3, the DNA is TGCGCCAGCAGCCAAGTAATCACAGGGCAGGGCGAGCAGTACTTC. Translating it yields CASSQVITGQGEQYF.